A selection of T cell receptor beta chains follows, all from one sample in a study of T cell repertoires in cytomegalovirus infection. MiXCR, run by TCRdb on the reads, gives a single entry per CDR3 protein. Altogether 180,000 or so distinct CDR3 sequences are present, roughly 17% being singletons, with the ten largest covering 20% to 25%. Sequenced material: CD8+ T cells from PBMCs. These receptors were collected from a human donor in good health (CMV status not recorded). Some clones in this sample may be carry-over from other donors' samples. Each CDR3 is given with its conserved first and last residue. Fields, in order: J gene, clone size, D gene, V gene, CDR3 DNA, CDR3 protein. The D gene is left open where the match is weak. Some rows mark clone size as missing; the rest say once, few, many or name a class of expanded clone.

TRBJ1-2,.,.,TRBV7-8,TGTGCCAGCCAGGGGACGGGGCCGAACTATGGCTACACCTTC,CASQGTGPNYGYTF
TRBJ2-2,.,.,TRBV27,TGTGCCAGCACTTGGGGTCGCAACACCGGGGAGCTGTTTTTT,CASTWGRNTGELFF
TRBJ1-4,.,.,TRBV6-5,TGTGCCAGCAGTCACTCCTCAACTAATGAAAAACTGTTTTTT,CASSHSSTNEKLFF
TRBJ2-7,many,.,TRBV7-9,TGTGCCAGCTTTTCCCCCCAGACTAGTGAAAGGTACGAGCAGTACTTC,CASFSPQTSERYEQYF
TRBJ2-7,few,.,TRBV14,TGTGCCAGCAGCCAGGGGAAGGACGAGCAGTACTTC,CASSQGKDEQYF
TRBJ1-1,few,.,TRBV12-3/TRBV12-4,TGTGCCAGCAGTTTTCCAGGGTCTAGGGAAGCTTTCTTT,CASSFPGSREAFF
TRBJ2-1,.,.,TRBV7-8,TGTGCCAGCAGCGGGGAGAGGGGCTGGGATGAGCAGTTCTTC,CASSGERGWDEQFF
TRBJ1-4,many,TRBD1,TRBV7-2,TGTGCCAGCAGCTCCACGACAGGGGTGAATGAAAAACTGTTTTTT,CASSSTTGVNEKLFF
TRBJ2-7,.,.,TRBV20-1,TGCAGTGCTAGAAACAGGTTCTCCTACGAGCAGTACTTC,CSARNRFSYEQYF
TRBJ2-5,few,.,TRBV7-9,TGTGCCAGCAGCTCCCCCCTCCAGGGGACCCAAGAGACCCAGTACTTC,CASSSPLQGTQETQYF
TRBJ2-1,.,.,TRBV28,TGTGCCAGCACCATAACCGGGACACAGAACAATGAGCAGTTCTTC,CASTITGTQNNEQFF
TRBJ1-5,.,TRBD1,TRBV6-2/TRBV6-3,TGTGCCAGCAGTCCCGCACGACAGGGATCAATTCAGCCCCAGCATTTT,CASSPARQGSIQPQHF
TRBJ2-1,many,TRBD1,TRBV7-9,TGTGCCAGCAGCCGAACAGGGGTCACAAGATGGGAGCAGTTCTTC,CASSRTGVTRWEQFF
TRBJ2-2,.,.,TRBV6-2/TRBV6-3,TGTGCCAGCAGTTACCCTTGGACAATTGGCACCGGGGAGCTGTTTTTT,CASSYPWTIGTGELFF
TRBJ2-6,few,.,TRBV6-4,TGTGCCAGCAGTGACTCGACCGACAGCTTCTCTGGGGCCAACGTCCTGACTTTC,CASSDSTDSFSGANVLTF
TRBJ2-5,few,.,TRBV12-3/TRBV12-4,TGTGCCAGCAGTCCATCTGTAGGGGGGCAGACCCAGTACTTC,CASSPSVGGQTQYF
TRBJ2-3,few,.,TRBV7-3,TGTGCCAGCAGCTTTGTGGGCCGCGGGGACACAGATACGCAGTATTTT,CASSFVGRGDTDTQYF
TRBJ1-1,.,TRBD1,TRBV20-1,TGCAGTGCTAGAGAGCTGTCAGGGGGATGGGACACTGAAGCTTTCTTT,CSARELSGGWDTEAFF
TRBJ1-1,.,TRBD1,TRBV7-9,TGTGCCAGCAGCTCTACCCAGACAGGGGACGGGACTGAAGCTTTCTTT,CASSSTQTGDGTEAFF
TRBJ2-5,few,TRBD1,TRBV12-3/TRBV12-4,TGTGCCAGCAGTCGACAGGGGCCAGGAGAGACCCAGTACTTC,CASSRQGPGETQYF
TRBJ2-7,few,.,TRBV27,TGTGCCAGTAACCGTGGGGGCCCTCGGATAAGGGAGCAGTACTTC,CASNRGGPRIREQYF
TRBJ2-3,.,.,TRBV27,TGTGCCAGCAGTTTAGACCCAGGGGGGGGAATTATTGAAGATACGCAGTATTTT,CASSLDPGGGIIEDTQYF
TRBJ2-6,.,.,TRBV19,TGTGCCAGTAGTATGTGGGGCCGGGTGAGCTCTGGGGCCAACGTCCTGACTTTC,CASSMWGRVSSGANVLTF
TRBJ1-1,few,.,TRBV2,TGTGCCAGCAAGGGTGGTGCTGAAGCTTTCTTT,CASKGGAEAFF
TRBJ1-5,few,.,TRBV2,TGTGCCAGCAGACCCGCGGGGGTGGGATATCAGCCCCAGCATTTT,CASRPAGVGYQPQHF
TRBJ2-1,.,.,TRBV7-9,TGTGCCAGCAGCTTAGAGGGACCCACGTCTGAGCAGTTCTTC,CASSLEGPTSEQFF
TRBJ2-7,few,.,TRBV7-8,TGTGCCAGCAGCCTACTTGGAGGACACCCCCACGAGCAGTACTTC,CASSLLGGHPHEQYF
TRBJ2-1,few,.,TRBV7-9,TGTGCCAGCAGCCCCCCCCCGGGTGGTAGCGGATCCTACAATGAGCAGTTCTTC,CASSPPPGGSGSYNEQFF
TRBJ2-5,many,.,TRBV6-2/TRBV6-3,TGTGCCAGCAGTTCAGAGACCCAGTACTTC,CASSSETQYF
TRBJ1-2,.,.,TRBV24-1,TGTGCCACCGGAAAAACAGGACAGAGCTATGGCTACACCTTC,CATGKTGQSYGYTF
TRBJ2-7,.,TRBD2,TRBV20-1,TGCAGTGCGGGGACTACCTACGAGCAGTACTTC,CSAGTTYEQYF
TRBJ1-1,.,.,TRBV5-6,TGTGCCAGCAGCTTGGAGGTAGGTCGGATGAACACTGAAGCTTTCTTT,CASSLEVGRMNTEAFF
TRBJ1-2,.,.,TRBV7-2,TGTGCCAGCAGCTTAGCCGGGGGGAACTATGGCTACACCTTC,CASSLAGGNYGYTF
TRBJ1-1,.,.,TRBV5-1,TGCGCCAGCAACCCCCGACCGGGACCCCCTATGAACACTGAAGCTTTCTTT,CASNPRPGPPMNTEAFF
TRBJ2-7,few,.,TRBV5-5,TGTGCCAGCAGCCCAGCCCAGAACTACGAGCAGTACTTC,CASSPAQNYEQYF
TRBJ2-1,many,TRBD2,TRBV12-3/TRBV12-4,TGTGCCAGCAGTCCCCCGGGAGGAGAGGTGGGCAATGAGCAGTTCTTC,CASSPPGGEVGNEQFF
TRBJ2-1,.,TRBD1,TRBV7-2,TGTGCCAGCAGCTTAGGTAGTGGACAGGCAGTTATGGTCAATGAGCAGTTCTTC,CASSLGSGQAVMVNEQFF
TRBJ2-1,.,TRBD1,TRBV4-3,TGCGCCAGCAGCCCAACAGGGGGCGCCACCTACAATGAGCAGTTCTTC,CASSPTGGATYNEQFF
TRBJ2-7,few,.,TRBV6-2/TRBV6-3,TGTGCCAGCAGTCATGGACAGCTCTACGAGCAGTACTTC,CASSHGQLYEQYF
TRBJ1-2,few,.,TRBV4-2,TGTGCCAGCAGCCAAGAACGGTGGGAGCCTAGCCGTGCGCTCTATGGCTACACCTTC,CASSQERWEPSRALYGYTF
TRBJ2-3,.,.,TRBV28,TGTGCCAGCAGTTGGACAGCTAGCACAGATACGCAGTATTTT,CASSWTASTDTQYF
TRBJ2-7,.,.,TRBV12-3/TRBV12-4,TGTGCCAGCAGTGAGATACAGGAGACCTACGAGCAGTACTTC,CASSEIQETYEQYF
TRBJ2-7,few,.,TRBV7-9,TGTGCCAGCAGCTTCTCAACCGGGACCCAGCCCTACGAGCAGTACTTC,CASSFSTGTQPYEQYF
TRBJ2-1,few,.,TRBV28,TGTGCCAGCAGTTTCTCTCGACAGGTGGTCTTCCCTGAGCAGTTCTTC,CASSFSRQVVFPEQFF
TRBJ2-1,.,TRBD2,TRBV6-2/TRBV6-3,TGTGCCAGCAGCCGTCCGATAGCGGGGGCTATCTACAATGAGCAGTTCTTC,CASSRPIAGAIYNEQFF
TRBJ1-4,few,.,TRBV7-9,TGTGCCAGCAGCTCCCCGCAAAGGGGGGGGAATGAAAAACTGTTTTTT,CASSSPQRGGNEKLFF
TRBJ1-1,.,.,TRBV4-3,TGCGCCAGCAGCCAATTAGTTCTGAACACTGAAGCTTTCTTT,CASSQLVLNTEAFF
TRBJ1-1,few,TRBD1,TRBV29-1,TGCAGCACCTCAGGACAGGGGACTGAAGCTTTCTTT,CSTSGQGTEAFF